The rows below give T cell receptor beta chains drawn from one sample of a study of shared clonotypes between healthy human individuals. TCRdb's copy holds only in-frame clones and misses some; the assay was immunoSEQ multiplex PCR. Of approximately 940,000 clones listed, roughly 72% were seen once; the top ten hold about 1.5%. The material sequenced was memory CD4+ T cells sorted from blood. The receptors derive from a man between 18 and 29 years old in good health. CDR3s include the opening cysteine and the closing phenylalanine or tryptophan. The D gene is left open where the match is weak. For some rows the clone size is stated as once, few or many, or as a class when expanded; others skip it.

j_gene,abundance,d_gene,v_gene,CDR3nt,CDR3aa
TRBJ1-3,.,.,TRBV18,TGTGCCAGCTCACCACCAGGGCGCGGAAACACCATATATTTT,CASSPPGRGNTIYF
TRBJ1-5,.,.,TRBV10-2,TGCGCCAGCAGTGTTGGCCTCAATCAGCCCCAGCATTTT,CASSVGLNQPQHF
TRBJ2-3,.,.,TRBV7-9,TGTGCCAGCACCCCCACCGCGGCCAGCACAGATACGCAGTATTTT,CASTPTAASTDTQYF
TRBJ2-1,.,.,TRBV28,TGTGCCAGCGCCGTGGGGGGGACAAAGTTCTTC,CASAVGGTKFF
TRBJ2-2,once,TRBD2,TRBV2,TGTGCCAGCACCATAGCGGGAGTGAACACCGGGGAGCTGTTTTTT,CASTIAGVNTGELFF
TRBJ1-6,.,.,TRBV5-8,TGTGCCAGCAGCTCATCCCCAAGCTCCTATAATTCACCCCTCCACTTT,CASSSSPSSYNSPLHF
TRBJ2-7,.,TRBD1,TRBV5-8,TGTGCCACCGCAGGGGGTCGGTACGAGCAGTACTTC,CATAGGRYEQYF
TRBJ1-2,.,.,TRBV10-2,TGCGCCAGCAGTGAAGGCCCTAACTATGGCTACACCTTC,CASSEGPNYGYTF
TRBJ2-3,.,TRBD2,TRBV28,TGTGCCAGCACGGGAGGCGGAACCTTCACAGATACGCAGTATTTT,CASTGGGTFTDTQYF
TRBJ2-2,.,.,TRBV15,TGTGCCACCAGCAGAGGAAGCCTTACGAACACCGGGGAGCTGTTTTTT,CATSRGSLTNTGELFF
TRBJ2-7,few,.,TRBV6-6,TGTGCCAGCAGTTACACCCCGGCAGGGAGCTACGAGCAGTACTTC,CASSYTPAGSYEQYF
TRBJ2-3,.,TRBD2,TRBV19,TGTGCCAGTAGCCGGAGGACTAGCGGGGGAATAGATACGCAGTATTTT,CASSRRTSGGIDTQYF
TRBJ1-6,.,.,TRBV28,TGTGCCAGCAGTTTGCGGGCCGGCAATTCACCCCTCCACTTT,CASSLRAGNSPLHF
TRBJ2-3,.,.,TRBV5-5,TGTGCCAGCAGCTTGGTTCCACTGAGTGGCACAGATACGCAGTATTTT,CASSLVPLSGTDTQYF
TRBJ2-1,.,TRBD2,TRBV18,TGTGCCAGCTCACCACCGCTAGCGGGAAATAATGAGCAGTTCTTC,CASSPPLAGNNEQFF
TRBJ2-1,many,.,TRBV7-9,TGTGCCAGCAGCTTAGATGAGGCTTTGGGGCAGTTCTTC,CASSLDEALGQFF
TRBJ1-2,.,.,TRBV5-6,TGTGCCAGCAGCTTGTTGCAGTCTAAGGATGACTATGGCTACACCTTC,CASSLLQSKDDYGYTF
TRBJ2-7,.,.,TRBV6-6,TGTGCCAGCAGTTACTCGGGGGGTAACTACGAGCAGTACTTC,CASSYSGGNYEQYF
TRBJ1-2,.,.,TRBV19,TGTGCCAGTAATTCTCCAGTCGGCTATGGCTACACCTTC,CASNSPVGYGYTF
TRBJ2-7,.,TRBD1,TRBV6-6,TGTGCCAGCAGTGATCCGGGACAGGCTACCTACGAGCAGTACTTC,CASSDPGQATYEQYF
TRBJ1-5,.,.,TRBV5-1,TGCGCCAGCAGCTTGGAGAGCAATCAGCCCCAGCATTTT,CASSLESNQPQHF
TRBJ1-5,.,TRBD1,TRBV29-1,TGCAGCGTTCGGACAGGGGATCAGCCCCAGCATTTT,CSVRTGDQPQHF
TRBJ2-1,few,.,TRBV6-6,TGTGCCAGCAGCTTCACGGGGAACGAGCAGTTCTTC,CASSFTGNEQFF
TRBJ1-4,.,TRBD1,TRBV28,TGTGCCACCTTAGTGGTGGGGACAGGGGAGGAAAAACTGTTTTTT,CATLVVGTGEEKLFF
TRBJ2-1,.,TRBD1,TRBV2,TGTGCCAGCAGTATTGGACAGGGGCCCTACAATGAGCAGTTCTTC,CASSIGQGPYNEQFF
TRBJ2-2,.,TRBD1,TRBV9,TGTGCCAGCAGCGTAGGTGGGACAGAGACCGGGGAGCTGTTTTTT,CASSVGGTETGELFF
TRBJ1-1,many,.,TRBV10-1,TGCGCCAGCAGTGAAATGGGGGAGAGGAGAGCTTTCTTT,CASSEMGERRAFF
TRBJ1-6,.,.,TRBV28,TGTGCCAGCAGTCAAGCCGGGACCCTGATTCAATCTAATTCACCCCTCCACTTT,CASSQAGTLIQSNSPLHF
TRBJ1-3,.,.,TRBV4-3,TGCGCCAGCAGCCAAGATATAAGCGTTAGCTCTGGAAACACCATATATTTT,CASSQDISVSSGNTIYF
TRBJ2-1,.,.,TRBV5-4,TGTGCCAGCAGCTTCGGGAATGAGGGGCAGAGTGAGCAGTTCTTC,CASSFGNEGQSEQFF
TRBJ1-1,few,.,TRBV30,TGTGCCTGGAACTCAGGTGGCACTGAAGCTTTCTTT,CAWNSGGTEAFF
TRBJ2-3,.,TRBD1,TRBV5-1,TGCGCCAGCAGCATCAGACAGGGGGTAGGCACAGATACGCAGTATTTT,CASSIRQGVGTDTQYF
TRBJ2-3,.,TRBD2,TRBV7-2,TGTGCCAGCAGCTTACTAGCGGGGCCCACAGATACGCAGTATTTT,CASSLLAGPTDTQYF
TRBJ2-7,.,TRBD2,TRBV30,TGTGCCTGGAGTGTAGCTAGCGGGAACTCCTACGAGCAGTACTTC,CAWSVASGNSYEQYF
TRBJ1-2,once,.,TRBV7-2,TGTGCCAGCAGCTTAGACGCGAAGCTCAACTATGGCTACACCTTC,CASSLDAKLNYGYTF
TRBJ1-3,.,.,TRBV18,TGTGCCAGCTCACCGGGGCTCAGTACCTCTGGAAACACCATATATTTT,CASSPGLSTSGNTIYF
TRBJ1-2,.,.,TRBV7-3,TGTGCCAGCAGCTTAGGGCCTAACTATGGCTACACCTTC,CASSLGPNYGYTF
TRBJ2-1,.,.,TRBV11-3,TGTGCCAGCAGCCGAGGGGGGAATGAGCAGTTCTTC,CASSRGGNEQFF
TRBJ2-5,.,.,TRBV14,TGTGCCAGCAGCCGGGTAGCCCAAGTGTCGCAGTACTTC,CASSRVAQVSQYF
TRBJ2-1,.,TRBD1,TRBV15,TGTGCCACCAGCAGAGGTGGTAAGACAGGGAATGAGCAGTTCTTC,CATSRGGKTGNEQFF
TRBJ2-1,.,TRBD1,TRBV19,TGTGCCAGTAGTATGGAGGACAGGGGATCGAATGAGCAGTTCTTC,CASSMEDRGSNEQFF
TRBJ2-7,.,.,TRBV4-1,TGCGCCAGCAGCCAAGAAATGTCCCGAACCTACGAGCAGTACTTC,CASSQEMSRTYEQYF
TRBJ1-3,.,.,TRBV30,TGTGCCTGGAGTCCCTTGGTAGACACCATATATTTT,CAWSPLVDTIYF
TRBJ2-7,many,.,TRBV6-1,TGTGCCAGTCAGGAAGGCCTATCCTACGAGCAGTACTTC,CASQEGLSYEQYF
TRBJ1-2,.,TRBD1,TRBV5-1,TGCGCCAGCAGCTCGACAGGGGACAACTATGGCTACACCTTC,CASSSTGDNYGYTF
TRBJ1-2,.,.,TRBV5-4,TGTGCCAGCAGCCCCCCGGTCGGGGTGGAGACCTATGGCTACACCTTC,CASSPPVGVETYGYTF
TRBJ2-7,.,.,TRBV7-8,TGTGCCAGCAGCTTAAGCCGGGACCTCACCTACGAGCAGTACTTC,CASSLSRDLTYEQYF
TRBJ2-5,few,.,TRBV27,TGTGCCAGCAGTTTAGGGGACAACGGCGCGACCCAGTACTTC,CASSLGDNGATQYF
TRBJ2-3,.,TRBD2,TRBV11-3,TGTGCCAGCAGCACCCGGACTAGCGGGACTACAGATACGCAGTATTTT,CASSTRTSGTTDTQYF
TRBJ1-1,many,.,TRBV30,TGTGCCTGGAGTGTACCGCAGTCTACTGAAGCTTTCTTT,CAWSVPQSTEAFF
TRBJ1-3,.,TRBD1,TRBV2,TGTGCCAGCAGTGGAGACAGGGTTGGAAACACCATATATTTT,CASSGDRVGNTIYF
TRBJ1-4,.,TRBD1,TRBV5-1,TGCGCCAGCAGCCCGGGACAGGGATATGAAAAACTGTTTTTT,CASSPGQGYEKLFF
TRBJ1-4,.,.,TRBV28,TGTGCCAGCGCCCCCGGGGGCCCGAATGAAAAACTGTTTTTT,CASAPGGPNEKLFF
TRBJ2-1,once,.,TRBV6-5,TGTGCCAGCAGTTACTCTGGGCCAGGGCCAAACAATGAGCAGTTCTTC,CASSYSGPGPNNEQFF
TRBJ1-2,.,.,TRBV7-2,TGTGCCAGCAGCTTAGGCCTCGGGAACTATGGCTACACCTTC,CASSLGLGNYGYTF